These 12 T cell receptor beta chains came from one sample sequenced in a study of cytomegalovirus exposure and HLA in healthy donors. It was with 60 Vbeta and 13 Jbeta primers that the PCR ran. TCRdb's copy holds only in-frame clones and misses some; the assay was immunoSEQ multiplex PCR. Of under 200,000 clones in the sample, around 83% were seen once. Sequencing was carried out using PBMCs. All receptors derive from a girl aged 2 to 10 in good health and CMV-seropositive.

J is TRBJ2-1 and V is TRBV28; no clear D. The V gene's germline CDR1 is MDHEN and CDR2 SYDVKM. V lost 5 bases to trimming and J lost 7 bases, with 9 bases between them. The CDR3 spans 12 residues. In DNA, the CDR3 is TGTGCCAGCAGTCTCCCGGGTAATGAGCAGTTCTTC. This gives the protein CASSLPGNEQFF. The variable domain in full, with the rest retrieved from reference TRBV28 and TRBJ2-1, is DVKVTQSSRYLVKRTGEKVFLECVQDMDHENMFWYRQDPGLGLRLIYFSYDVKMKEKGDIPEGYSVSREKKERFSLILESASTNQTSMYLCASSLPGNEQFFGPGTRLTVL.

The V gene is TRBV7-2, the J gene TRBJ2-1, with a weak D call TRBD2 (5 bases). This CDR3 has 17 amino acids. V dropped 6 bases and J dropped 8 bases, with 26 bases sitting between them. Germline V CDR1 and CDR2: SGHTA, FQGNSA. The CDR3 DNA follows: TGTGCCAGCAGTCTCCTCGCGGGTCAGGTCGGGCGGGATGAGCAGTTCTTC. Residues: CASSLLAGQVGRDEQFF.

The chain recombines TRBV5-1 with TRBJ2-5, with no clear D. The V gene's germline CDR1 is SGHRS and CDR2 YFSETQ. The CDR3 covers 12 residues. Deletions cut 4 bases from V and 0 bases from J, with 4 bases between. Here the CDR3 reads CASSPYQETQYF. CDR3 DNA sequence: TGCGCCAGCAGCCCGTACCAAGAGACCCAGTACTTC.

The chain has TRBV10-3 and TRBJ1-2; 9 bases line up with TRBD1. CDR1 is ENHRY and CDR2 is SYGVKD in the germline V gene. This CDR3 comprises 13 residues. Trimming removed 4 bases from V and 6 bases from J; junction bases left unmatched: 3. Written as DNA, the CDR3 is TGTGCCATCAGTGTACAGGGGGCGGATGGCTACACCTTC. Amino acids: CAISVQGADGYTF.

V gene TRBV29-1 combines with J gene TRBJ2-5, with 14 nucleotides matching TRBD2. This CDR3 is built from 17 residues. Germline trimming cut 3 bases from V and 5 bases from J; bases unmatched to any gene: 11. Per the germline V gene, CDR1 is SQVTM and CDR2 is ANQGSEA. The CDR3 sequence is CSVDFYRLAGGVETQYF. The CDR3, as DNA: TGCAGCGTTGACTTTTATCGACTAGCGGGAGGGGTGGAGACCCAGTACTTC.

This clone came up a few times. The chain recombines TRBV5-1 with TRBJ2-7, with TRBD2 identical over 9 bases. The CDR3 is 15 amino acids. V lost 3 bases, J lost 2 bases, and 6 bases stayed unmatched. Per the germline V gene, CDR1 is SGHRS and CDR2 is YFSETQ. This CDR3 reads CASSSGLAIPYEQYF. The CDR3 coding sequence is TGCGCCAGCAGCTCCGGACTAGCGATTCCCTACGAGCAGTACTTC.

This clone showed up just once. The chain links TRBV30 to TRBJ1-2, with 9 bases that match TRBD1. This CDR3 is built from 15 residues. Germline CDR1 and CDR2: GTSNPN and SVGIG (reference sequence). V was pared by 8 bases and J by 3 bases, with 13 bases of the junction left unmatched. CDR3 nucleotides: TGTGCCCGAGAGGACAGGGGCTATTGGGACTATGGCTACACCTTC. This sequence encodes CAREDRGYWDYGYTF.

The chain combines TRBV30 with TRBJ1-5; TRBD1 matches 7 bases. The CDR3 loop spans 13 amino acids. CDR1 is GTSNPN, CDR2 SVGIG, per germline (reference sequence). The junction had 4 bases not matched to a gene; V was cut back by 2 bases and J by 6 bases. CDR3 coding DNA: TGTGCCTGGAGTCGACAGGGTCTTCAGCCCCAGCATTTT. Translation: CAWSRQGLQPQHF.

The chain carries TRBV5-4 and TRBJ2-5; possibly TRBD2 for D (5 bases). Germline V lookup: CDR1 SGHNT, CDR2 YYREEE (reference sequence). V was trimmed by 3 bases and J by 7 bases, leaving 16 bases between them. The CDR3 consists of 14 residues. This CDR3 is CASSSIEGVGTQYF. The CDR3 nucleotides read TGTGCCAGCAGCTCTATAGAGGGTGTCGGGACCCAGTACTTC.

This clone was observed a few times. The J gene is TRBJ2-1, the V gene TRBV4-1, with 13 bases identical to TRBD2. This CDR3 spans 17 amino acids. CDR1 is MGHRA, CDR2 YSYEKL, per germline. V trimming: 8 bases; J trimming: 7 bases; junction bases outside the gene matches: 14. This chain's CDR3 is CASSITRLAGGTNEQFF. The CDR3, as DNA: TGCGCCAGCTCAATCACGAGACTAGCGGGAGGAACGAATGAGCAGTTCTTC.

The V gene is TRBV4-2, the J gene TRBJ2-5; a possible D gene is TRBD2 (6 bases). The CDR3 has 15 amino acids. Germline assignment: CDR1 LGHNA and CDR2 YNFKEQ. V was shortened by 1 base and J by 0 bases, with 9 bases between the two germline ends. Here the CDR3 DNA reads TGTGCCAGCAGCCAAGGGGGAGGACACCAAGAGACCCAGTACTTC. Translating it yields CASSQGGGHQETQYF.

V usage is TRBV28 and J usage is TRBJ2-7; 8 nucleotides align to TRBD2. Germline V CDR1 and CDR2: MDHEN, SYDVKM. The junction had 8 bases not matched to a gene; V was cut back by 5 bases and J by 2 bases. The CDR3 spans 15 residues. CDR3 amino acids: CASSQLAVITYEQYF. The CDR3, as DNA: TGTGCCAGCAGTCAACTAGCGGTAATTACCTACGAGCAGTACTTC.